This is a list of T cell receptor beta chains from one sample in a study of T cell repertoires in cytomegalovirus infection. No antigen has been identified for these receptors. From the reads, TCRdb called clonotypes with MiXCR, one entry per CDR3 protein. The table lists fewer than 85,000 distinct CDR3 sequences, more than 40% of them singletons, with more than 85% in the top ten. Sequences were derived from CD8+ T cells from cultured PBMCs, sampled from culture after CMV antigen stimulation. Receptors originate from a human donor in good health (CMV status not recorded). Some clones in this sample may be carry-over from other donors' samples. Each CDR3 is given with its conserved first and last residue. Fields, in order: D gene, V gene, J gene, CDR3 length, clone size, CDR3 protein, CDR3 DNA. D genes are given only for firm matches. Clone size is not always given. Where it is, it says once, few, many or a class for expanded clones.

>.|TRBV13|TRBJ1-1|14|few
CASSLTKGLTEAFF
TGTGCCAGCAGCTTAACGAAGGGTTTAACTGAAGCTTTCTTT
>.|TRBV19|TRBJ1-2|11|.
CASRDSLGYTF
TGTGCCAGTAGGGACAGTCTGGGCTACACCTTC
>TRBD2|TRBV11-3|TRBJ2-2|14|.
CASSLAEYTGELFF
TGTGCCAGCAGCCTAGCGGAGTACACCGGGGAGCTGTTTTTT
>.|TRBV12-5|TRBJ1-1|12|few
CASGLGNTEAFF
TGTGCTAGTGGTTTGGGGAACACTGAAGCTTTCTTT
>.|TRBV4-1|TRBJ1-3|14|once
CASSQGRSGNTIYF
TGCGCCAGCAGCCAAGGGCGTTCCGGAAACACCATATATTTT
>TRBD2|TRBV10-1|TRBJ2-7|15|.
CASSDPAGGSYEQYF
TGCGCCAGCAGTGACCCAGCGGGGGGCTCCTACGAGCAGTACTTC
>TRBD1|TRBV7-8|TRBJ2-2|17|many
CASSFDPGQGTTGELFF
TGTGCCAGCAGCTTTGATCCAGGACAGGGGACCACCGGGGAGCTGTTTTTT
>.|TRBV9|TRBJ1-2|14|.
CASSGTQGLYGYTF
TGTGCCAGCAGCGGAACACAGGGCCTCTATGGCTACACCTTC
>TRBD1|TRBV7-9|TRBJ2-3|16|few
CASSLEVGQATDTQYF
TGTGCCAGCAGCTTAGAAGTGGGACAGGCCACAGATACGCAGTATTTT
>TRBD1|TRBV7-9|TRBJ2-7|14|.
CASSSGTGAPGQYF
TGTGCCAGCAGCTCCGGGACAGGGGCTCCCGGGCAGTACTTC
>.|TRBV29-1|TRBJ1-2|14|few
CSSVGELEGYGYTF
TGCAGCTCCGTGGGGGAATTGGAAGGCTATGGCTACACCTTC
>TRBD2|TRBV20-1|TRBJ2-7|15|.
CSARDGAGGSHEQYF
TGCAGTGCTAGAGATGGGGCGGGAGGGTCCCACGAGCAGTACTTC
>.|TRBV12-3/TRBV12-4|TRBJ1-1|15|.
CASSFSGERNTEAFF
TGTGCCAGCAGTTTTAGTGGCGAGAGGAACACTGAAGCTTTCTTT
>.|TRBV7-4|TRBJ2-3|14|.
CASSPGLGADTQYF
TGTGCCAGCAGCCCCGGCCTTGGGGCAGATACGCAGTATTTT
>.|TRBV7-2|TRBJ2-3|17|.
CASSVVGFGKAADTQYF
TGTGCCAGCAGCGTAGTGGGTTTCGGCAAGGCCGCAGATACGCAGTATTTT
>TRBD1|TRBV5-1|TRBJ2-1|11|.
CASSLGQGEFF
TGCGCCAGCAGCCTAGGACAGGGGGAGTTCTTC
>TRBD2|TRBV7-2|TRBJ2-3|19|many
CASSLRELAGAYITDTQYF
TGTGCCAGCAGCTTAAGGGAGCTAGCGGGGGCCTATATCACAGATACGCAGTATTTT